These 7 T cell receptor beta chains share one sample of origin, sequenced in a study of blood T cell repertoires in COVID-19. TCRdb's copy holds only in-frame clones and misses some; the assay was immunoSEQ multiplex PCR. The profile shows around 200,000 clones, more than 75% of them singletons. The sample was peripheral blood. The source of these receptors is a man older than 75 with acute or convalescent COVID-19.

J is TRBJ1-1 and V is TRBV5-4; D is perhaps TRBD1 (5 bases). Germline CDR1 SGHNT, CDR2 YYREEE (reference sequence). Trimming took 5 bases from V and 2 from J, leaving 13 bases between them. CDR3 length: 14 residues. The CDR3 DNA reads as TGTGCCAGCAGGCCCGACAGCTTAAACACTGAAGCTTTCTTT. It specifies CASRPDSLNTEAFF. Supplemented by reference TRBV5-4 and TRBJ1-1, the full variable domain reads ETGVTQSPTHLIKTRGQQVTLRCSSQSGHNTVSWYQQALGQGPQFIFQYYREEENGRGNFPPRFSGLQFPNYSSELNVNALELDDSALYLCASRPDSLNTEAFFGQGTRLTVV.

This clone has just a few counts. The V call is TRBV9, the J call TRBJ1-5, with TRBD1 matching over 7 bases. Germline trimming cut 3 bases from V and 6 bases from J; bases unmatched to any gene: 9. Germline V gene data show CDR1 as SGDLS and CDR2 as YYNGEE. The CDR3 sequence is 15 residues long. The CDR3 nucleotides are TGTGCCAGCAGCGCCGGAGAGGGGGCGATTCAGCCCCAGCATTTT. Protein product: CASSAGEGAIQPQHF.

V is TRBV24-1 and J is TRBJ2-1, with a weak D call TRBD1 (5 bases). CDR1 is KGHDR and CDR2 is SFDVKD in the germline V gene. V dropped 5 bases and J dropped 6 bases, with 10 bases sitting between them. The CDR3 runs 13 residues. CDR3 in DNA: TGTGCCACCAGTGGTACCAGGGTCAATGAGCAGTTCTTC. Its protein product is CATSGTRVNEQFF.

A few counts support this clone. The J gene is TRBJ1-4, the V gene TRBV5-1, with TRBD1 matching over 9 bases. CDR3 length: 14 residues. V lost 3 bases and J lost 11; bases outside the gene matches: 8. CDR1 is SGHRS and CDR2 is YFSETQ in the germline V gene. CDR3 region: CASSWGQGSNKLFF. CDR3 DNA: TGCGCCAGCAGCTGGGGACAGGGATCGAATAAACTGTTTTTT. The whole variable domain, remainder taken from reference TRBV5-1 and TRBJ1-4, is KAGVTQTPRYLIKTRGQQVTLSCSPISGHRSVSWYQQTPGQGLQFLFEYFSETQRNKGNFPGRFSGRQFSNSRSEMNVSTLELGDSALYLCASSWGQGSNKLFFGSGTQLSVL.

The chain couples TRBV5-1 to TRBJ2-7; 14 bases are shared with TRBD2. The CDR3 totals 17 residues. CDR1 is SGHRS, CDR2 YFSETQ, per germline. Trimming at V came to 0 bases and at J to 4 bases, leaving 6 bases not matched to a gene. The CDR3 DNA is TGCGCCAGCAGCTTGGGAGGACTAGCGGGAGGTTTATACGAGCAGTACTTC. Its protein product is CASSLGGLAGGLYEQYF.

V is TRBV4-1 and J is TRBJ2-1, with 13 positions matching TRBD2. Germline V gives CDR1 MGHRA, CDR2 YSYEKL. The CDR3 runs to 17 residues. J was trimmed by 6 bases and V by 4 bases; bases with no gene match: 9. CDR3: CASSPPRTSGRSNEQFF. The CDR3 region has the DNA TGCGCCAGCAGCCCGCCCCGGACTAGCGGGAGATCCAATGAGCAGTTCTTC.

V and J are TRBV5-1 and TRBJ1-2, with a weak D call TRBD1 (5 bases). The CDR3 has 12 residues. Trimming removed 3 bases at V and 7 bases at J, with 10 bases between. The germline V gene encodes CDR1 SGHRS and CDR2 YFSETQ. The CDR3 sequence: CASSSQGSGYTF. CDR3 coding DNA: TGCGCCAGCAGCTCCCAGGGATCTGGCTACACCTTC.